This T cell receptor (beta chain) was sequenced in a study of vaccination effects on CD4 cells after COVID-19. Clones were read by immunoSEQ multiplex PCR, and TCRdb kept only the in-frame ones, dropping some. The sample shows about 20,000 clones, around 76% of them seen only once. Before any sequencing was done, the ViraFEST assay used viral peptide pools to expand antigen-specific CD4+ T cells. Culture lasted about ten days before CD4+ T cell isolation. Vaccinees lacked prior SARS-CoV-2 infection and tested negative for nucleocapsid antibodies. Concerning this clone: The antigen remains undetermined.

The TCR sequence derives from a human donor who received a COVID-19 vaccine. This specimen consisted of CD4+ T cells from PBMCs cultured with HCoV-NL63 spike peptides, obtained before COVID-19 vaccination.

The CDR3 loop reads CASSIGTGWELFF. The CDR3 nucleotides are TGTGCCAGCAGCATTGGGACAGGTTGGGAGCTGTTTTTT. The chain recombines TRBV12-3 or TRBV12-4 with TRBJ2-2, with 8 bases that match TRBD1. The CDR3 consists of 13 residues. J gave up 9 bases and V 6 bases, and 6 bases lay outside the gene matches.